The clone carrying this TCR beta chain occurred a few times. These data belong to a study of blood T cell repertoires in COVID-19. The table came from immunoSEQ multiplex PCR; TCRdb's copy has only in-frame clones and leaves some out. The sample lists approximately 100,000 clones, approximately 80% seen once, with approximately 27% in the top ten. Trimming removed 1 base from V and 6 bases from J; junction bases left unmatched: 8. The CDR3 contains 15 residues. The germline V gene encodes CDR1 SGHTA and CDR2 FQGNSA. The V gene is TRBV7-2, the J gene TRBJ1-1; 7 positions agree with TRBD1. The TCR comes from a man in his sixties with acute or convalescent COVID-19. Input material: peripheral blood. CDR3: CASSLVRGRIPEAFF. In DNA form, the CDR3 reads TGTGCCAGCAGCTTAGTAAGGGGGCGCATCCCTGAAGCTTTCTTT.